These 29 T cell receptor beta chains were all obtained from the same sample, sequenced in a study. TCRdb passed the 5' RACE reads through MiXCR, listing each CDR3 protein once. The sample lists tens of thousands of distinct CDR3 sequences; 18% were seen once. The source material was naive CD4+ T cells sorted from a lymph node. The subset denotes: naive CD4+ T cells, CD4+CD45RA+CD25-. These receptors all come from a female donor with breast cancer.

The rearrangement links TRBV29-1 to TRBJ2-3; TRBD2 agrees at 14 bases. This CDR3 has 15 residues. Germline V CDR1 and CDR2: SQVTM, ANQGSEA. The V and J ends lost 6 bases and 5 bases, in that order; junction bases with no gene match: 7. The CDR3 is CSVTGTSGSGDTQYF. The CDR3 DNA sequence: TGCAGCGTCACCGGGACTAGCGGGAGTGGAGATACGCAGTATTTT.

There are many counts of this clonotype. This rearrangement joins TRBV6-5 to TRBJ2-7, with D unresolved. Germline lookup yields CDR1 MNHEY and CDR2 SVGAGI. The CDR3 is made up of 11 amino acids. Trimming cost V 4 bases and J 3 bases, with 4 bases left between them. The CDR3 loop reads CASSSFYEQYF. In DNA, the CDR3 is TGTGCCAGCAGTTCGTTCTACGAGCAGTACTTC.

The rearrangement uses TRBV9 and TRBJ2-3; D unclear. CDR3 length: 14 amino acids. CDR1 is SGDLS, CDR2 YYNGEE, per germline. Trimming pared 4 bases from V and 0 bases from J, leaving 9 bases between. CDR3 loop: CASSPTTSTDTQYF. CDR3 bases: TGTGCCAGCAGCCCCACCACTAGCACAGATACGCAGTATTTT.

The rearrangement uses TRBV24-1 and TRBJ2-2, with TRBD1 identical over 10 bases. CDR3 length: 17 residues. V lost 2 bases, J lost 3 bases, and 5 bases stayed unmatched. Germline assignment: CDR1 KGHDR and CDR2 SFDVKD. The CDR3 sequence is CATSDSGDRGDTGELFF. The CDR3 DNA is TGTGCCACCAGTGATTCGGGGGACAGGGGAGACACCGGGGAGCTGTTTTTT.

J is TRBJ1-4 and V is TRBV2; 9 bases align to TRBD1. The CDR3 extends over 15 amino acids. Per the germline V gene, CDR1 is SNHLY and CDR2 is FYNNEI. Trimming cost V 4 bases and J 8 bases; bases outside gene matches: 8. CDR3 coding DNA: TGTGCCAGCAGTGTTAGGACAGGGGAAACAGAAAAACTGTTTTTT. Residues: CASSVRTGETEKLFF.

This clonotype has a count of ten or more. The chain uses TRBV29-1 and TRBJ2-1; no definite D call. V lost 6 bases and J lost 0, with 15 bases in between. Per germline, CDR1 SQVTM and CDR2 ANQGSEA. CDR3 size: 15 residues. CDR3 coding DNA: TGCAGCGTACTACGTTTGCAGAGCTCCTACAATGAGCAGTTCTTC. It translates to CSVLRLQSSYNEQFF.

This clonotype qualifies as medium-sized. This sequence joins TRBV7-6 and TRBJ2-1, with D tentatively TRBD1 (6 bases). V lost 4 bases, J lost 6 bases, and 7 bases lay in between. This CDR3 is built from 12 residues. CDR1 is SGHVS and CDR2 is FNYEAQ in the germline V gene. The CDR3 loop is CASSSTGNEQFF. CDR3 coding DNA: TGTGCCAGCAGCTCGACAGGCAATGAGCAGTTCTTC.

The J gene is TRBJ1-3, the V gene TRBV5-6, with D possibly being TRBD1 (6 bases). The V end was cut by 1 base, the J end by 3 bases, with 11 bases between. Germline V gene data show CDR1 as SGHDT and CDR2 as YYEEEE. CDR3 length equals 15 residues. The CDR3 region has the DNA TGTGCCAGCAGCTTGACAGGGATCGGTGGAAACACCATATATTTT. It is translated as CASSLTGIGGNTIYF.

In regard to this clonotype: A much larger clone sits a single nucleotide away, making a read error possible. The chain couples TRBV7-9 to TRBJ2-5; 8 positions agree with TRBD2. Trimming at V came to 5 bases and at J to 4 bases, leaving 3 bases not matched to a gene. Germline V gives CDR1 SEHNR, CDR2 FQNEAQ (reference sequence). The CDR3 length is 13 residues. The CDR3 DNA reads as TGTGCCAGCAGCACGGCGGGGGGAGAGACCCAGTACTTC. It translates to CASSTAGGETQYF.

This clonotype was detected ten times or more. This chain connects TRBV5-1 to TRBJ1-2; the D gene is possibly TRBD1 (6 bases). The CDR3 consists of 15 residues. In germline, CDR1 is SGHRS, CDR2 YFSETQ. The germline V and J ends were trimmed by 5 bases and 5 bases, with 19 bases remaining between them. CDR3 DNA sequence: TGCGCCAGCAGTCTCGGACAGTTTATGCGATATGGCTACACCTTC. Translated: CASSLGQFMRYGYTF. Full variable domain (outside the CDR3, taken from reference TRBV5-1 and TRBJ1-2): KAGVTQTPRYLIKTRGQQVTLSCSPISGHRSVSWYQQTPGQGLQFLFEYFSETQRNKGNFPGRFSGRQFSNSRSEMNVSTLELGDSALYLCASSLGQFMRYGYTFGSGTRLTVV.

This chain uses TRBV9 with TRBJ2-2; D remains ambiguous. Germline CDR1 reads SGDLS; CDR2 reads YYNGEE. The CDR3 contains 16 residues. Trimming left V 5 bases short and J 3 bases short, with 17 bases between. The CDR3 DNA sequence: TGTGCCAGCAGTCCCGGGCCCTGGACGGACACCGGGGAGCTGTTTTTT. Protein product: CASSPGPWTDTGELFF.

Worth noting for this clonotype: A much larger clone lies one base from this, so it may be a read error. The chain joins TRBV15 to TRBJ2-5; 7 positions match TRBD1. The CDR3 contains 15 residues. Germline values: CDR1 LNHNV, CDR2 YYDKDF (reference sequence). CDR3 in DNA: TGTGCCACCAGCAGAGATCGGGACAGTTTAGAGACCCACTACTTC. It is translated as CATSRDRDSLETHYF.

This clonotype was recorded at least ten times. The chain has TRBV5-1 and TRBJ1-1; TRBD1 aligns across 7 bases. This CDR3 is 16 amino acids long. Germline CDR1 and CDR2: SGHRS and YFSETQ. The V segment lost 0 bases and the J segment 5 bases; nucleotides outside the gene matches: 10. For the CDR3, the DNA is TGCGCCAGCAGCTTGGGGCAGGGGGGACGATGGACTGAAGCTTTCTTT. Its translation: CASSLGQGGRWTEAFF.

The chain has TRBV20-1 and TRBJ1-3; TRBD1 is a possible D gene (6 bases). The CDR3 is made up of 13 amino acids. The germline V and J ends were trimmed by 7 bases and 1 base, with 11 bases remaining between them. CDR1 and CDR2 from the germline V gene are DFQATT and SNEGSKA (reference sequence). Here the CDR3 reads CSVLDRSGNTIYF. In DNA form, the CDR3 reads TGCAGTGTCTTAGACAGGTCTGGAAACACCATATATTTT.

There are a few counts of this clonotype. The rearrangement joins TRBV7-9 to TRBJ2-5, with 13 bases aligning to TRBD2. Germline CDR1 is SEHNR and CDR2 is FQNEAQ (reference sequence). Trimming cost V 5 bases and J 11 bases; bases outside gene matches: 5. The CDR3 is 13 amino acids. The CDR3 nucleotides are TGTGCCAGCAGCCCGAGGACTAGCGGGAGTCAGTACTTC. Residues: CASSPRTSGSQYF. Filled out from reference TRBV7-9 and TRBJ2-5, the complete variable domain reads DTGVSQNPRHKITKRGQNVTFRCDPISEHNRLYWYRQTLGQGPEFLTYFQNEAQLEKSRLLSDRFSAERPKGSFSTLEIQRTEQGDSAMYLCASSPRTSGSQYFGPGTRLLVL.

This clonotype was observed many times. CDR3 DNA: TGTGCCAGCAGTTACGGCTCGGAGAACACTGAAGCTTTCTTT. This codes for CASSYGSENTEAFF. The chain employs TRBV6-6 and TRBJ1-1; D gene ambiguous. CDR1 is MNHNY and CDR2 is SVGAGI in the germline V gene (reference sequence). The CDR3 has 14 residues. V dropped 2 bases and J dropped 1 base, with 8 bases sitting between them.

The chain couples TRBV20-1 to TRBJ1-1; D call uncertain. V was cut by 3 bases and J by 1 base, with 9 bases left in between. Germline assignment: CDR1 DFQATT and CDR2 SNEGSKA (reference sequence). The CDR3 covers 13 residues. The CDR3 coding sequence is TGCAGTGCTAGCGGCCGGACGAACACTGAAGCTTTCTTT. It codes for CSASGRTNTEAFF.

The rearrangement uses TRBV19 and TRBJ1-2, with 11 bases lining up with TRBD1. The CDR3 runs 13 residues. Germline CDR1 reads LNHDA; CDR2 reads SQIVND (reference sequence). Unmatched junction bases numbered 3, after V lost 6 bases and J lost 6 bases. CDR3 nucleotides: TGTGCCAGTAGGGACAGGGGGCGCGATGGCTACACCTTC. Translated: CASRDRGRDGYTF.

The V and J genes are TRBV5-5 and TRBJ1-1, with D uncertain. This CDR3 is 14 amino acids long. Germline V CDR1 and CDR2: SGHKS, YYEKEE (reference sequence). V was clipped by 0 bases and J by 2 bases, with 8 bases between them. This CDR3 reads CASSLAALNTEAFF. The CDR3 region has the DNA TGTGCCAGCAGCTTGGCAGCGCTCAACACTGAAGCTTTCTTT.

This clonotype has ten or more counts. This chain links TRBV5-4 with TRBJ2-6; no definite D call. The V end lost 0 bases, the J end lost 0 bases, and 4 bases lay between the germline ends. Per germline, CDR1 SGHNT and CDR2 YYREEE (reference sequence). The CDR3 consists of 15 residues. CDR3 region: CASSLDSSGANVLTF. CDR3 nucleotide sequence: TGTGCCAGCAGCTTGGACAGCTCTGGGGCCAACGTCCTGACTTTC.

There are a few counts of this clonotype. In nucleotides, the CDR3 is TGTGCCAGCAGTTACTCTCTAGCGGGGGAGTACAATGAGCAGTTCTTC. Protein product: CASSYSLAGEYNEQFF. The chain recombines TRBV6-5 with TRBJ2-1; TRBD2 agrees at 10 bases. This CDR3 region has 16 residues. V trimming: 0 bases; J trimming: 4 bases; junction bases outside the gene matches: 3. The V gene's germline CDR1 is MNHEY and CDR2 SVGAGI.

There are a few counts of this clonotype. A read error may account for a junction end that differs from germline. V usage is TRBV7-2 and J usage is TRBJ1-1; D unresolved. The CDR3 sequence is 16 residues long. CDR1 and CDR2 from the germline V gene are SGHTA and FQGNSA. For the CDR3, the DNA is TGTGCCAGCAGCTTAGACGGCGGTGGGCTGAACACTGAAGCTTTCTTC. It codes for CASSLDGGGLNTEAFF.

This clonotype was seen only a few times. Here the CDR3 DNA reads TGTGCCAGCAGTTCCCCGGGACAGGGTGCAGATACGCAGTATTTT. Translating gives CASSSPGQGADTQYF. This sequence joins TRBV28 and TRBJ2-3; 9 nucleotides agree with TRBD1. The germline V gene encodes CDR1 MDHEN and CDR2 SYDVKM. This CDR3 is built from 15 residues. Unmatched junction bases numbered 6, after V lost 4 bases and J lost 4 bases. The full variable domain, completed using reference TRBV28 and TRBJ2-3, is DVKVTQSSRYLVKRTGEKVFLECVQDMDHENMFWYRQDPGLGLRLIYFSYDVKMKEKGDIPEGYSVSREKKERFSLILESASTNQTSMYLCASSSPGQGADTQYFGPGTRLTVL.

This clonotype was counted at least ten times. The chain has TRBV6-5 and TRBJ2-2; 7 positions agree with TRBD1. V dropped 7 bases and J dropped 5; count of bases not matched to a gene: 13. Germline V lookup: CDR1 MNHEY, CDR2 SVGAGI. The CDR3 loop spans 16 amino acids. This CDR3 is CASTERRGRGTGELFF. The CDR3 coding sequence is TGTGCCAGCACCGAACGCAGGGGGAGAGGAACCGGGGAGCTGTTTTTT.

Comments on this clonotype: The junction and the germline gene differ at one end; a read error may be behind it. Here the CDR3 reads CASSQGSLNTGELFF. CDR3 nucleotides: TGCGCCAGCAGCCAGGGGTCCCTGAACACCGGGGAGCTGTTCTTT. This sequence joins TRBV4-1 and TRBJ2-2; a weak D match, TRBD2 (5 bases). The CDR3 consists of 15 residues. The germline V gene encodes CDR1 MGHRA and CDR2 YSYEKL.

This clonotype has only a few counts. This chain uses TRBV11-3 with TRBJ2-3; no firm D call. The germline V gene encodes CDR1 SGHNT and CDR2 YENEEA. The CDR3 sequence is 14 residues long. Trimming left V 3 bases short and J 2 bases short, with 9 bases between. The CDR3 bases are TGTGCCAGCAGCTTGGGCAGATCCACAGATACGCAGTATTTT. Protein: CASSLGRSTDTQYF.

This sequence joins TRBV7-6 and TRBJ2-5; 7 positions agree with TRBD1. The CDR3 runs to 14 residues. V lost 5 bases to trimming and J lost 4 bases; unmatched junction nucleotides: 7. CDR1 is SGHVS, CDR2 FNYEAQ, per germline. The CDR3 reads CASSAQPGGETQYF. CDR3 in DNA: TGTGCCAGCAGCGCCCAGCCAGGGGGAGAGACCCAGTACTTC. Complete variable domain (other parts from reference TRBV7-6 and TRBJ2-5): GAGVSQSPRYKVTKRGQDVALRCDPISGHVSLYWYRQALGQGPEFLTYFNYEAQQDKSGLPNDRFSAERPEGSISTLTIQRTEQRDSAMYRCASSAQPGGETQYFGPGTRLLVL.

Remarks on this clonotype: A read error may produce the germline difference seen at one junction end. V usage is TRBV5-1 and J usage is TRBJ1-2; D gene uncertain. From germline, CDR1 is SGHRS and CDR2 YFSETQ. The CDR3 consists of 14 residues. The CDR3 reads CPSSLDEGLIGYTF. The CDR3 region has the DNA TGCCCCAGCAGCTTGGATGAAGGGCTAATTGGCTACACCTTC.

As concerns this clonotype: A much larger clone differs by one base, so this may be a read error. No conserved phenylalanine or tryptophan is present at the end of the CDR3, so a read error is the likely explanation. This chain joins TRBV29-1 and TRBJ2-2; 8 bases agree with TRBD1. The CDR3 loop spans 16 amino acids. Trimming removed 2 bases from V and 1 base from J; junction bases left unmatched: 6. Germline loops: CDR1 SQVTM, CDR2 ANQGSEA. The CDR3 spells CSVEIGQGQNTGELFC. The CDR3 nucleotides read TGCAGCGTTGAAATCGGACAGGGACAGAACACCGGGGAGCTGTTTTGT.